This T cell receptor beta chain emerged from a study of T cells in Graves' hyperthyroidism and ophthalmopathy. The study, taken as a whole, reports: Blood held most thyroid clonotypes expanded above 0.001 frequency. Ophthalmopathy got predicted by the model a median approximately 6.3 months before its onset.

To note about this clonotype: Its antigen is unidentified.

Amplification of TCR beta CDR3 regions used RNA as the template. HTBI primers were used for first-round RT-PCR of the TCR CDR3. TCRdb fed the multiplex PCR reads into MiXCR, producing one record per CDR3 protein. The sample holds under 700,000 distinct CDR3 sequences, around 17% seen once. Exclusion followed for patients with uncontrolled infection, other autoimmune disease, pregnancy or lactation. Material for sequencing was blood. This clonotype was sampled from a woman between 18 and 29 years old with Graves' hyperthyroidism.

CDR3 nucleotides: TGTGCCAGCAGCTTCGGCAGTTCAAATCAGCCCCAGCATTTT. It specifies CASSFGSSNQPQHF. The chain recombines TRBV7-9 with TRBJ1-5; D is unresolved. V lost 3 bases and J lost 4, with 10 bases in between. Germline CDR1 and CDR2: SEHNR and FQNEAQ (reference sequence). This CDR3 spans 14 amino acids. The variable domain in full, completed from reference TRBV7-9 and TRBJ1-5, reads DTGVSQNPRHKITKRGQNVTFRCDPISEHNRLYWYRQTLGQGPEFLTYFQNEAQLEKSRLLSDRFSAERPKGSFSTLEIQRTEQGDSAMYLCASSFGSSNQPQHFGDGTRLSIL.